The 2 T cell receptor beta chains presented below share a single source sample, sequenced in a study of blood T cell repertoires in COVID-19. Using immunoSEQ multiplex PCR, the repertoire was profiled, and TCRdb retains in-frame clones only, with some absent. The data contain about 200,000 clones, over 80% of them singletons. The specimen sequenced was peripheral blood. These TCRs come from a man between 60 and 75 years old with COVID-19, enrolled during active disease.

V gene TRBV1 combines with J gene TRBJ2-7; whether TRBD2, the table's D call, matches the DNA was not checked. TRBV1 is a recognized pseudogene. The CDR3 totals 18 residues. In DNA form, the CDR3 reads TGCACCAGCAGCCAAGATGCGGATGAGGCGGGGGATCGCCACGAGCAGTACTTC. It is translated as CTSSQDADEAGDRHEQYF.

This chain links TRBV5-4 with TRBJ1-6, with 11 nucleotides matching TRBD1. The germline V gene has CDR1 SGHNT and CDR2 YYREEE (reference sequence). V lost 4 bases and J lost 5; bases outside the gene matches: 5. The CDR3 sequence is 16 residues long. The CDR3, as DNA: TGTGCCAGCAGCCCAGGACAGGGGGCAAATAATTCACCCCTCCACTTT. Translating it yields CASSPGQGANNSPLHF. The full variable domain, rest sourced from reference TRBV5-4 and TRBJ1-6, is ETGVTQSPTHLIKTRGQQVTLRCSSQSGHNTVSWYQQALGQGPQFIFQYYREEENGRGNFPPRFSGLQFPNYSSELNVNALELDDSALYLCASSPGQGANNSPLHFGNGTRLTVT.